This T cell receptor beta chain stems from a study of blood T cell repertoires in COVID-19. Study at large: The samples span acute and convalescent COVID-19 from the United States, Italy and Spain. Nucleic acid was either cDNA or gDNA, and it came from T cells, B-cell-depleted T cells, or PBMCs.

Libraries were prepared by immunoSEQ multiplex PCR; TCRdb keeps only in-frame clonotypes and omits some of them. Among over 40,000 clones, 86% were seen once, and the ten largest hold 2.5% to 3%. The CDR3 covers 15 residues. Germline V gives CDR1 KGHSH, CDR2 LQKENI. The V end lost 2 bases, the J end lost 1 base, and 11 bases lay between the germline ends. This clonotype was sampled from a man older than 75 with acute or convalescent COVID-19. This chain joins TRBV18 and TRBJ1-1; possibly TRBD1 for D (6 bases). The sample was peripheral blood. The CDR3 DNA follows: TGTGCCAGCTCACCATTAGACAGGACGAACACTGAAGCTTTCTTT. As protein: CASSPLDRTNTEAFF.